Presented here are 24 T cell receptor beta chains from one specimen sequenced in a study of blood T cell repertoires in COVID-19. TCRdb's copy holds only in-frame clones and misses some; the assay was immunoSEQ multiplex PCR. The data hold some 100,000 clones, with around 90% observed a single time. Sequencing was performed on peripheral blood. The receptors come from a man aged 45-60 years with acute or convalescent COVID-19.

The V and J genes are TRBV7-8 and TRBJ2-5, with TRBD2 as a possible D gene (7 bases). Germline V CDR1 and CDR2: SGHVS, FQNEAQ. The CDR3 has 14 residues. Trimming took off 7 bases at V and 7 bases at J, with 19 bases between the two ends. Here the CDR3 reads CASTPGGPVGTQYF. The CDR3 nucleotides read TGTGCCAGCACCCCCGGGGGGCCGGTAGGGACCCAGTACTTC. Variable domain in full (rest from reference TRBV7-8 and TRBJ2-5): GAGVSQSPRYKVAKRGQDVALRCDPISGHVSLFWYQQALGQGPEFLTYFQNEAQLDKSGLPSDRFFAERPEGSVSTLKIQRTQQEDSAVYLCASTPGGPVGTQYFGPGTRLLVL.

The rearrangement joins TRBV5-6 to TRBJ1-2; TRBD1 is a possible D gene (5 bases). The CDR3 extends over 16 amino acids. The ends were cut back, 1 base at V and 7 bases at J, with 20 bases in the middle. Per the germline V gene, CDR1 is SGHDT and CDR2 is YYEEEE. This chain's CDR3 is CASSLWGREGGLGYTF. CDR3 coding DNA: TGTGCCAGCAGCTTGTGGGGCAGGGAAGGCGGCCTTGGCTACACCTTC.

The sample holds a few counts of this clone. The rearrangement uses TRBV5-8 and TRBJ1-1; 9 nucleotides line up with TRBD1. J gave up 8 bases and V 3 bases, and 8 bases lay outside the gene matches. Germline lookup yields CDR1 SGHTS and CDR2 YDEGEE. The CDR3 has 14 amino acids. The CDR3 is CASSWPGQGTEAFF. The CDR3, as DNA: TGTGCCAGCAGCTGGCCGGGACAGGGAACGGAAGCTTTCTTT.

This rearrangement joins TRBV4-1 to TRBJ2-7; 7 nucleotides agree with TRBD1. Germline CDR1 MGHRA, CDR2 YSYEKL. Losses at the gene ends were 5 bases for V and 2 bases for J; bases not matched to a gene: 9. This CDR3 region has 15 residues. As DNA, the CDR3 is TGCGCCAGCAGCTCCCCCGGGACAGTTACCTACGAGCAGTACTTC. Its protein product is CASSSPGTVTYEQYF.

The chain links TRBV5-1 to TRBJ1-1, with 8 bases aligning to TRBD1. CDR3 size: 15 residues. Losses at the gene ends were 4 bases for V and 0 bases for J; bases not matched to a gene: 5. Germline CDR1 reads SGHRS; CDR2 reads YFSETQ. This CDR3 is CASSARQGMNTEAFF. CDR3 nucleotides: TGCGCCAGCAGCGCCCGACAGGGGATGAACACTGAAGCTTTCTTT.

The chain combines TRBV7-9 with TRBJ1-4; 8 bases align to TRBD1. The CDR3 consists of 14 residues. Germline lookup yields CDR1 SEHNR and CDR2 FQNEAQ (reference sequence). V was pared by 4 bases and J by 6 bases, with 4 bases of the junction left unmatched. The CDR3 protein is CASSSPGGDEKLFF. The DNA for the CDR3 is TGTGCCAGCAGCTCTCCAGGGGGCGATGAAAAACTGTTTTTT.

The DNA of the CDR3 is TGTGCCAGCAGCCAAGACACACGATCGAGGTTGAACACTGAAGCTTTCTTT. It specifies CASSQDTRSRLNTEAFF. The J gene is TRBJ1-1, the V gene TRBV3-1 (or the pseudogene TRBV3-2), with D uncertain. The germline V and J ends were trimmed by 0 bases and 0 bases, with 14 bases remaining between them. Germline assignment: CDR1 LGHDT and CDR2 YNNKEL (reference sequence). The CDR3 spans 17 residues.

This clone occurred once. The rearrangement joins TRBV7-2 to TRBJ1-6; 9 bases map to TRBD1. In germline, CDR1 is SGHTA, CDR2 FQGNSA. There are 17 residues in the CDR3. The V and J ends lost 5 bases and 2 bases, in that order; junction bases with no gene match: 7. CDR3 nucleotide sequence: TGTGCCAGCAGCACCCAACAGGGGGCGACCTATAATTCACCCCTCCACTTT. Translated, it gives CASSTQQGATYNSPLHF.

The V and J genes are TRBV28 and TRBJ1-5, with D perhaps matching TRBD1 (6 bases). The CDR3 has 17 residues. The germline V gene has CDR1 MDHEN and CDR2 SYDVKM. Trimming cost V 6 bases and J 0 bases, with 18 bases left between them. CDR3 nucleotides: TGTGCCAGCAGCCTACGGGCGGGGGGCATTAGCAATCAGCCCCAGCATTTT. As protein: CASSLRAGGISNQPQHF.

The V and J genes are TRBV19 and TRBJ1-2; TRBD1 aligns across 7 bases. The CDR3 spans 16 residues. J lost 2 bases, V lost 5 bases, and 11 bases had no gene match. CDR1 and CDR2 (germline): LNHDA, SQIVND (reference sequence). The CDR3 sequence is CASSAQRQGLNYGYTF. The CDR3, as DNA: TGTGCCAGTAGTGCCCAGAGACAGGGTCTGAACTATGGCTACACCTTC.

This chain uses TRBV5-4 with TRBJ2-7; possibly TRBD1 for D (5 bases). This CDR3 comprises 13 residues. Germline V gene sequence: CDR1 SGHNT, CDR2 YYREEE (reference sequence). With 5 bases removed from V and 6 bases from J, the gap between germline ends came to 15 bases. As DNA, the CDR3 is TGTGCCAGCAGATTACAGGTGGTGGGCGAGCAGTACTTC. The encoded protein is CASRLQVVGEQYF.

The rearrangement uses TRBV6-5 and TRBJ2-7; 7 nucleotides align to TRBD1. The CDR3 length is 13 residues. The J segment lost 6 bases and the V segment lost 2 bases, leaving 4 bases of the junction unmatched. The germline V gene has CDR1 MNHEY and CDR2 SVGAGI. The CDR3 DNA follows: TGTGCCAGCAGTTACCTCACAGGGGTCGAGCAGTACTTC. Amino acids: CASSYLTGVEQYF.

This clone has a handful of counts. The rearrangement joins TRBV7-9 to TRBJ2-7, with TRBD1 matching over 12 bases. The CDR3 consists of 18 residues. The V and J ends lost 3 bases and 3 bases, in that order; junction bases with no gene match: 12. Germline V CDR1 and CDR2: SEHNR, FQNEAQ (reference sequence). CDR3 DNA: TGTGCCAGCAGCTTCTCCGATAACCGGGACAGGGGGCTCTACGAGCAGTACTTC. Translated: CASSFSDNRDRGLYEQYF.

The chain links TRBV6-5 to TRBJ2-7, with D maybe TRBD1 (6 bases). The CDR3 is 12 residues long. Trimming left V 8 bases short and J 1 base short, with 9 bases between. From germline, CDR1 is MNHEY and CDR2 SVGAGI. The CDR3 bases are TGTGCCAGCCGGGACACTTCCTACGAGCAGTACTTC. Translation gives CASRDTSYEQYF.

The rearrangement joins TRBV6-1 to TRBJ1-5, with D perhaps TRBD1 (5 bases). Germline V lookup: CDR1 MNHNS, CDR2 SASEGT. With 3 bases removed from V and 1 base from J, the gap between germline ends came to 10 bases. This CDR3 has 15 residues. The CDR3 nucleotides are TGTGCCAGCAGTGACCGGTGGGGCAGCAATCAGCCCCAGCATTTT. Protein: CASSDRWGSNQPQHF.

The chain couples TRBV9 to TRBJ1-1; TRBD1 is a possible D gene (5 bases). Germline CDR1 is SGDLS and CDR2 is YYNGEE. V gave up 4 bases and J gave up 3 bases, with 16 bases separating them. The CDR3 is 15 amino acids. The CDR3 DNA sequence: TGTGCCAGCAGCTCCCAGGGCGGTGGGTACACTGAAGCTTTCTTT. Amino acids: CASSSQGGGYTEAFF. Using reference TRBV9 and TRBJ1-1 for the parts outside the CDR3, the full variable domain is DSGVTQTPKHLITATGQRVTLRCSPRSGDLSVYWYQQSLDQGLQFLIQYYNGEERAKGNILERFSAQQFPDLHSELNLSSLELGDSALYFCASSSQGGGYTEAFFGQGTRLTVV.

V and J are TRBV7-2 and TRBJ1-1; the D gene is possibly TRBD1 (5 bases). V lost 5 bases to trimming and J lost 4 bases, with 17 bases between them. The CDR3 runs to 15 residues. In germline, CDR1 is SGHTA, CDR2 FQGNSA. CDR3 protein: CASSRLPGGGTEAFF. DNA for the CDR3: TGTGCCAGCAGCCGTCTTCCCGGGGGGGGCACTGAAGCTTTCTTT.

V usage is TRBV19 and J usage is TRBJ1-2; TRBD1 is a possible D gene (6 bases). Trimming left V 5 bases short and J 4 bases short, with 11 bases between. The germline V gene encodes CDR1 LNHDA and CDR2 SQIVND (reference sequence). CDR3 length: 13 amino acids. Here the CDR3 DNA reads TGTGCCAGTAGTCCTACAGGGCTCTATGGCTACACCTTC. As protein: CASSPTGLYGYTF.

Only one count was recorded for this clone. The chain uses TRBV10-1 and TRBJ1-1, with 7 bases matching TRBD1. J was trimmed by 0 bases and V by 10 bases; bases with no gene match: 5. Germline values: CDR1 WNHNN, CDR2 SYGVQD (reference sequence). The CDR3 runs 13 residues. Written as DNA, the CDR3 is TGCGCCATCGAGACAGGGATGAACACTGAAGCTTTCTTT. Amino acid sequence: CAIETGMNTEAFF.

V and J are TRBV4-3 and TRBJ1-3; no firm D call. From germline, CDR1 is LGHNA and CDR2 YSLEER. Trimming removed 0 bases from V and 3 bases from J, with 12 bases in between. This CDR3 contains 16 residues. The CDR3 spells CASSQDEGIGGNTIYF. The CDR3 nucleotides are TGCGCCAGCAGCCAAGATGAGGGCATAGGTGGAAACACCATATATTTT.

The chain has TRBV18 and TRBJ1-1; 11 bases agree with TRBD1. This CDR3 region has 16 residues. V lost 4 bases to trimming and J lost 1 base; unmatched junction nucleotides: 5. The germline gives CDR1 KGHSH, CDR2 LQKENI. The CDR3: CASSLLDRGQNTEAFF. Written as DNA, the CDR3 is TGTGCCAGCTCACTCCTGGACAGGGGGCAGAACACTGAAGCTTTCTTT.

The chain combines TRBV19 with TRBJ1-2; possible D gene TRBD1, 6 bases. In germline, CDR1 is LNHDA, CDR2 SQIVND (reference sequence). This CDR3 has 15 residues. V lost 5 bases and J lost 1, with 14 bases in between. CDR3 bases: TGTGCCAGTAGTTCCACGACAGGTGGTAACTATGGCTACACCTTC. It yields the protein CASSSTTGGNYGYTF.

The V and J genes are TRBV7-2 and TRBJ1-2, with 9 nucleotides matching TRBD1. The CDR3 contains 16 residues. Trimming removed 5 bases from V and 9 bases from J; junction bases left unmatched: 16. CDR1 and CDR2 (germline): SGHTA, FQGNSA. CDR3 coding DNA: TGTGCCAGCAGCCCTGGACAGGGGATGGGTAATATTCGCTACACCTTC. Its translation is CASSPGQGMGNIRYTF. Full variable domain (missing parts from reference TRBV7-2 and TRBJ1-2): GAGVSQSPSNKVTEKGKDVELRCDPISGHTALYWYRQSLGQGLEFLIYFQGNSAPDKSGLPSDRFSAERTGGSVSTLTIQRTQQEDSAVYLCASSPGQGMGNIRYTFGSGTRLTVV.

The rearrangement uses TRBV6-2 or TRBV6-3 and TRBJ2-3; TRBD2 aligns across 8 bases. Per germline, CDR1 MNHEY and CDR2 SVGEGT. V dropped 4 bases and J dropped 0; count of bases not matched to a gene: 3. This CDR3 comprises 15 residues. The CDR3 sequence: CASSFSGVSTDTQYF. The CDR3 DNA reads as TGTGCCAGCAGTTTTAGCGGGGTTAGCACAGATACGCAGTATTTT.